This TCR beta chain was captured in a study of cytotoxic CD8 clonotypes in ibrutinib-treated CLL. Whole-study context: Enrolment comprised some 10 relapsed/refractory and some 15 treatment-naive patients; 17 to 18 were IGHV unmutated. Findings and limits, study-wide: Public clonotypes were rare and shrank or held steady on treatment. Sustained-remission patients were sampled at one set of times and progressing patients at different ones. Upon ibrutinib response clonality rose, and upon progression it fell back toward baseline.

Method: immunoSEQ multiplex PCR; TCRdb's copy keeps in-frame clones and lacks some. The repertoire holds 250,000 to 350,000 clones, 70% to 80% seen once, with around 6% in the top ten. CDR3 length equals 17 residues. Germline CDR1 is SGHTA and CDR2 is FQGNSA. J lost 5 bases, V lost 3 bases, and 11 bases had no gene match. As regards this clone: What it recognizes is unknown.

The sequence was obtained from a human donor with chronic lymphocytic leukemia. V gene TRBV7-2 combines with J gene TRBJ2-5; TRBD2 agrees at 11 bases. Specimen: PBMCs, collected at disease progression, from a patient treated with ibrutinib. The CDR3 bases are TGTGCCAGCAGCTTCCCACATAGCGGGAGGGCGAGCGAGACCCAGTACTTC. Protein product: CASSFPHSGRASETQYF.